One and the same sample provided the 32 T cell receptor beta chains below, sequenced in a study of a mutant IDH1 vaccine in newly diagnosed glioma. Time point indicated: baseline, week 1 (first vaccination visit). As to treatment: pre-vaccination baseline after standard-of-care therapy. Generated by immunoSEQ multiplex PCR, the TCRdb table keeps only in-frame clones and is missing some. This table has 30,000 or so clones, about four fifths appearing once. Sequencing was performed on PBMCs, taken from a glioma patient treated with radiotherapy, temozolomide or both. Receptors originate from a man aged 25-40 years with glioma.

A single count supports this clone. The chain employs TRBV6-1 and TRBJ1-3, with TRBD1 as a possible D gene (5 bases). Trimming removed 5 bases at V and 3 bases at J, with 8 bases between. This CDR3 region has 13 residues. Germline V gene data show CDR1 as MNHNS and CDR2 as SASEGT. CDR3 sequence: CASSRGSGNTIYF. As DNA, the CDR3 is TGTGCCAGCAGTAGGGGAAGTGGAAACACCATATATTTT.

The CDR3, as DNA: TGTGCCAGTGGCAGAAGAAACTCTGGAAACACCATATATTTT. Translating gives CASGRRNSGNTIYF. V and J are TRBV6-1 and TRBJ1-3; D is ambiguous. Trimming left V 9 bases short and J 0 bases short, with 12 bases between. Germline CDR1 reads MNHNS; CDR2 reads SASEGT. The CDR3 covers 14 residues.

This chain joins TRBV28 and TRBJ2-7; D not resolved. Germline lookup yields CDR1 MDHEN and CDR2 SYDVKM. V dropped 8 bases and J dropped 1 base, with 15 bases sitting between them. CDR3 length: 14 residues. CDR3 sequence: CASEAETVSYEQYF. CDR3 nucleotide sequence: TGTGCCAGCGAGGCCGAAACAGTTTCCTACGAGCAGTACTTC.

The chain links TRBV5-4 to TRBJ1-2; possible D gene TRBD1, 5 bases. The germline CDR1 and CDR2 sequences are SGHNT and YYREEE (reference sequence). CDR3 length: 14 residues. The ends were cut back, 3 bases at V and 3 bases at J, with 12 bases in the middle. CDR3 amino acids: CASSSYLGDYGYTF. The DNA for the CDR3 is TGTGCCAGCAGCTCCTACTTGGGGGACTATGGCTACACCTTC.

CDR3 nucleotides: TGTGCCAGCAGTTACGGGGGGAACCTCTACGAGCAGTACTTC. Amino acids: CASSYGGNLYEQYF. The gene calls are TRBV6-6 and TRBJ2-7; perhaps TRBD2 as D (6 bases). The V and J ends lost 2 bases and 3 bases respectively, with 11 bases between them. The germline gives CDR1 MNHNY, CDR2 SVGAGI (reference sequence). The length of the CDR3 is 14 residues.

The V gene is TRBV4-1, the J gene TRBJ2-1; D gene uncertain. This CDR3 comprises 12 residues. V shed 1 base and J shed 12 bases, with 10 bases lying between them. CDR1 is MGHRA and CDR2 is YSYEKL in the germline V gene. The CDR3 loop reads CASSQGLTVQFF. The CDR3 nucleotides are TGCGCCAGCAGCCAAGGTTTGACGGTGCAGTTCTTC.

This sequence joins TRBV7-2 and TRBJ2-7; 7 bases are a match to TRBD1. Trimming at V came to 4 bases and at J to 3 bases, leaving 9 bases not matched to a gene. There are 15 residues in the CDR3. Per the germline V gene, CDR1 is SGHTA and CDR2 is FQGNSA. The DNA of the CDR3 is TGTGCCAGCAGCTCGAGCCCCGACAGGGTCTACGAGCAGTACTTC. Encoded protein: CASSSSPDRVYEQYF. Combining the CDR3 with reference TRBV7-2 and TRBJ2-7 gives the whole variable domain GAGVSQSPSNKVTEKGKDVELRCDPISGHTALYWYRQSLGQGLEFLIYFQGNSAPDKSGLPSDRFSAERTGGSVSTLTIQRTQQEDSAVYLCASSSSPDRVYEQYFGPGTRLTVT.

The rearrangement joins TRBV25-1 to TRBJ1-6; D is uncertain. The CDR3 runs 14 residues. V was pared by 4 bases and J by 2 bases, with 6 bases between. The germline CDR1 and CDR2 sequences are MGHDK and SYGVNS. CDR3 DNA sequence: TGTGCCAGCAGTGTCAAACCCTATAATTCACCCCTCCACTTT. It specifies CASSVKPYNSPLHF.

The rearrangement joins TRBV10-3 to TRBJ1-4; TRBD1 agrees at 7 bases. Germline CDR1 reads ENHRY; CDR2 reads SYGVKD. V was clipped by 9 bases and J by 0 bases; unmatched bases: 4. The CDR3 spans 14 residues. CDR3 coding DNA: TGTGCCATTCGGGACAGAGCAACTAATGAAAAACTGTTTTTT. As protein: CAIRDRATNEKLFF.

The chain combines TRBV30 with TRBJ2-5; D ambiguous. Germline loops: CDR1 GTSNPN, CDR2 SVGIG (reference sequence). The CDR3 length is 14 residues. The V and J ends lost 3 bases and 2 bases respectively, with 13 bases between them. The CDR3 sequence is CAWRVVAVQETQYF. The DNA of the CDR3 is TGTGCCTGGAGAGTAGTAGCCGTACAAGAGACCCAGTACTTC. The full variable domain, in which reference TRBV30 and TRBJ2-5 provide the parts outside the CDR3, is SQTIHQWPATLVQPVGSPLSLECTVEGTSNPNLYWYRQAAGRGLQLLFYSVGIGQISSEVPQNLSASRPQDRQFILSSKKLLLSDSGFYLCAWRVVAVQETQYFGPGTRLLVL.

In this sample, this clone turned up a few times. V usage is TRBV5-1 and J usage is TRBJ2-7; no firm D call. CDR1 SGHRS and CDR2 YFSETQ come from the germline V gene. Trimming took 3 bases from V and 3 from J, leaving 4 bases between them. CDR3 size: 11 residues. This chain's CDR3 is CASSSNYEQYF. The CDR3 DNA reads TGCGCCAGCAGCTCCAACTACGAGCAGTACTTC. The full variable domain, completed using reference TRBV5-1 and TRBJ2-7, is KAGVTQTPRYLIKTRGQQVTLSCSPISGHRSVSWYQQTPGQGLQFLFEYFSETQRNKGNFPGRFSGRQFSNSRSEMNVSTLELGDSALYLCASSSNYEQYFGPGTRLTVT.

The gene calls are TRBV10-3 and TRBJ1-5; 9 bases map to TRBD1. This CDR3 is 13 amino acids long. Germline V gives CDR1 ENHRY, CDR2 SYGVKD. V was pared by 6 bases and J by 5 bases, with 2 bases of the junction left unmatched. The CDR3 region has the DNA TGTGCCATCAGGGGACAGGGAGATCAGCCCCAGCATTTT. Translated: CAIRGQGDQPQHF.

In this sample, this clone turned up a few times. V gene TRBV19 combines with J gene TRBJ2-7; D may be TRBD1 (6 bases). Germline CDR1 reads LNHDA; CDR2 reads SQIVND (reference sequence). V dropped 3 bases and J dropped 3 bases, with 12 bases sitting between them. CDR3 length equals 14 residues. The DNA for the CDR3 is TGTGCCAGTAGTATTAACAGGGAGATCTACGAGCAGTACTTC. This encodes CASSINREIYEQYF. Variable domain in full (rest from reference TRBV19 and TRBJ2-7): DGGITQSPKYLFRKEGQNVTLSCEQNLNHDAMYWYRQDPGQGLRLIYYSQIVNDFQKGDIAEGYSVSREKKESFPLTVTSAQKNPTAFYLCASSINREIYEQYFGPGTRLTVT.

The V and J genes are TRBV6-6 and TRBJ1-5; no definite D call. Trimming removed 0 bases at V and 8 bases at J, with 11 bases between. CDR3 size: 14 residues. Germline V gene sequence: CDR1 MNHNY, CDR2 SVGAGI (reference sequence). DNA for the CDR3: TGTGCCAGCAGTTACTCCCTCTCTTGGGAGCCCCAGCATTTT. Translating gives CASSYSLSWEPQHF.

CDR3 loop: CASSHGQSLGSYEQYF. The CDR3 region has the DNA TGTGCCAGCAGCCATGGCCAGTCACTCGGTTCCTACGAGCAGTACTTC. The chain recombines TRBV6-6 with TRBJ2-7; D call uncertain. In germline, CDR1 is MNHNY, CDR2 SVGAGI (reference sequence). The CDR3 extends over 16 amino acids. V lost 6 bases and J 1 base, leaving 19 bases between the germline ends.

This chain uses TRBV9 with TRBJ1-2; 10 nucleotides line up with TRBD1. Trimming took 4 bases from V and 4 from J; bases not matched to a gene: 7. The germline CDR1 and CDR2 sequences are SGDLS and YYNGEE. This CDR3 region has 15 residues. The CDR3 coding sequence is TGTGCCAGCAGCCCTGGACAGGGGGTTGGCTATGGCTACACCTTC. Amino acids: CASSPGQGVGYGYTF.

V usage is TRBV19 and J usage is TRBJ1-5; TRBD1 is a possible D gene (5 bases). This CDR3 region has 14 residues. V dropped 6 bases and J dropped 4 bases, with 13 bases sitting between them. Germline V gene data show CDR1 as LNHDA and CDR2 as SQIVND (reference sequence). The CDR3 DNA is TGTGCCAGTAGGGGACGGTCGGGGAATCAGCCCCAGCATTTT. This translates into CASRGRSGNQPQHF. Complete variable domain (other parts from reference TRBV19 and TRBJ1-5): DGGITQSPKYLFRKEGQNVTLSCEQNLNHDAMYWYRQDPGQGLRLIYYSQIVNDFQKGDIAEGYSVSREKKESFPLTVTSAQKNPTAFYLCASRGRSGNQPQHFGDGTRLSIL.

The rearrangement uses TRBV7-7 and TRBJ2-5; 7 nucleotides agree with TRBD1. This CDR3 region has 13 residues. Germline loops: CDR1 SSHAT, CDR2 FNYEAQ (reference sequence). With 4 bases clipped from V and 3 bases from J, the junction kept 2 bases outside the gene matches. Here the CDR3 reads CASSYDREETQYF. CDR3 sequence (DNA): TGTGCCAGCAGCTACGACAGGGAAGAGACCCAGTACTTC.

The V gene is TRBV6-4, the J gene TRBJ2-6; D call uncertain. Looked up from germline, CDR1 is MRHNA and CDR2 is SNTAGT. This CDR3 contains 14 residues. Deletions cut 4 bases from V and 0 bases from J, with 4 bases between. The CDR3 nucleotides are TGTGCCAGCAGTGCAGACTCTGGGGCCAACGTCCTGACTTTC. It codes for CASSADSGANVLTF.

The CDR3 DNA reads as TGTGCCAGCGGCCACCGGGACAGGGTGGGGCAACTGTTTTTT. Its protein is CASGHRDRVGQLFF. The V and J genes are TRBV6-5 and TRBJ1-4; 9 bases are a match to TRBD1. There are 14 residues in the CDR3. V dropped 8 bases and J dropped 12; count of bases not matched to a gene: 13. Germline V gene data show CDR1 as MNHEY and CDR2 as SVGAGI.

V is TRBV18 and J is TRBJ1-4, with TRBD1 matching over 7 bases. Germline V gene lookup returns CDR1 KGHSH and CDR2 LQKENI. The CDR3 contains 17 residues. V shed 3 bases and J 5 bases; nucleotides not matched to a gene: 12. The CDR3 spells CASSPQILDRDNEKLFF. CDR3 bases: TGTGCCAGCTCACCCCAGATCCTAGACAGGGACAATGAAAAACTGTTTTTT.

The chain has TRBV25-1 and TRBJ2-4; the match to TRBD2 covers 7 bases. Per germline, CDR1 MGHDK and CDR2 SYGVNS. The CDR3 spans 15 residues. V lost 2 bases to trimming and J lost 0 bases; unmatched junction nucleotides: 1. This CDR3 reads CASSETSVAKNIQYF. In DNA, the CDR3 is TGTGCCAGCAGTGAAACTAGCGTAGCCAAAAACATTCAGTACTTC.

The genes are TRBV27 and TRBJ2-7, with 10 nucleotides matching TRBD1. CDR1 is MNHEY and CDR2 is SMNVEV in the germline V gene (reference sequence). This CDR3 is 12 amino acids long. V was clipped by 5 bases and J by 6 bases; unmatched bases: 1. The CDR3 bases are TGTGCCAGCAGTGGGACAGGGGTCGAGCAGTACTTC. It encodes CASSGTGVEQYF.

This chain joins TRBV29-1 and TRBJ2-4; D gene ambiguous. CDR3 length equals 15 residues. V was clipped by 0 bases and J by 2 bases, with 11 bases between them. The germline gives CDR1 SQVTM, CDR2 ANQGSEA. The CDR3 reads CSVEDHSGPKNIQYF. CDR3 sequence (DNA): TGCAGCGTTGAAGATCATTCAGGCCCCAAAAACATTCAGTACTTC.

This clone has more than one count but fewer than ten. V gene TRBV2 combines with J gene TRBJ2-7; the D is unclear. Trimming left V 4 bases short and J 3 bases short, with 4 bases between. Looked up from germline, CDR1 is SNHLY and CDR2 is FYNNEI. CDR3 size: 11 residues. CDR3 region: CASSVVYEQYF. In DNA form, the CDR3 reads TGTGCCAGCAGTGTAGTCTACGAGCAGTACTTC. Drawing the rest from reference TRBV2 and TRBJ2-7, the complete variable domain is EPEVTQTPSHQVTQMGQEVILRCVPISNHLYFYWYRQILGQKVEFLVSFYNNEISEKSEIFDDQFSVERPDGSNFTLKIRSTKLEDSAMYFCASSVVYEQYFGPGTRLTVT.

This clone was seen a handful of times. The V and J genes are TRBV11-3 and TRBJ2-2; D remains ambiguous. Germline CDR1 and CDR2: SGHNT and YENEEA. The V gene lost 1 base and the J gene lost 7 bases, with 7 bases spanning the gap. The CDR3 runs 13 residues. In DNA form, the CDR3 reads TGTGCCAGCAGCTTAGTGGCCGGCGGGGAGCTGTTTTTT. Protein sequence: CASSLVAGGELFF. Filled out from reference TRBV11-3 and TRBJ2-2, the complete variable domain reads EAGVVQSPRYKIIEKKQPVAFWCNPISGHNTLYWYLQNLGQGPELLIRYENEEAVDDSQLPKDRFSAERLKGVDSTLKIQPAELGDSAVYLCASSLVAGGELFFGEGSRLTVL.

This clone was counted a single time. The chain recombines TRBV6-1 with TRBJ1-4; no reliable D call. Germline V gene sequence: CDR1 MNHNS, CDR2 SASEGT. Trimming pared 3 bases from V and 7 bases from J, leaving 18 bases between. There are 16 residues in the CDR3. The CDR3: CASSDLRSPGGEKLFF. CDR3 DNA: TGTGCCAGCAGTGACCTCCGTTCCCCCGGAGGTGAAAAACTGTTTTTT.

This sequence joins TRBV9 and TRBJ2-3; D is unclear. Germline CDR1 SGDLS, CDR2 YYNGEE. The ends were cut back, 4 bases at V and 4 bases at J, with 10 bases in the middle. The CDR3 is made up of 13 amino acids. CDR3 region: CASSSRPSDTQYF. The CDR3 nucleotides are TGTGCCAGCAGCTCCCGTCCCTCAGATACGCAGTATTTT.

A few counts support this clone. V gene TRBV14 combines with J gene TRBJ1-2; D possibly corresponds to TRBD1 (6 bases). From germline, CDR1 is SGHDN and CDR2 FVKESK. V was clipped by 0 bases and J by 5 bases, with 13 bases between them. CDR3 length: 15 amino acids. The CDR3: CASSQDLSGEYGYTF. The CDR3 nucleotides are TGTGCCAGCAGCCAAGATTTATCAGGGGAGTATGGCTACACCTTC.

The rearrangement links TRBV28 to TRBJ1-4, with D perhaps matching TRBD1 (5 bases). Trimming left V 9 bases short and J 0 bases short, with 20 bases between. The CDR3 totals 17 residues. The germline gives CDR1 MDHEN, CDR2 SYDVKM. In DNA, the CDR3 is TGTGCCAGTCTCGGGAGGGACCAGAAGGCAACTAATGAAAAACTGTTTTTT. Translating gives CASLGRDQKATNEKLFF.

The J gene is TRBJ1-2, the V gene TRBV19; tentative D call: TRBD1 (6 bases). Deletions cut 10 bases from V and 0 bases from J, with 12 bases between. The germline CDR1 and CDR2 sequences are LNHDA and SQIVND (reference sequence). The CDR3 totals 13 residues. The CDR3 loop is CATGGGANYGYTF. The CDR3 bases are TGTGCCACCGGGGGGGGCGCTAACTATGGCTACACCTTC.

The chain links TRBV4-1 to TRBJ1-1, with D uncertain. There are 16 residues in the CDR3. The germline CDR1 and CDR2 sequences are MGHRA and YSYEKL. Between the trimmed V and J ends, which lost 1 base and 0 bases, there was a span of 12 bases. The CDR3 DNA reads as TGCGCCAGCAGCCAAGTGAAAGAAGTAATGAACACTGAAGCTTTCTTT. Amino acids: CASSQVKEVMNTEAFF.